This T cell receptor beta chain was recorded in a study of T cells in Graves' hyperthyroidism and ophthalmopathy. TCR beta CDR3 sequences were amplified from RNA transcripts. The study used the HTBI primer set for a first-round RT-PCR of the TCR CDR3. TCRdb reprocessed the multiplex PCR reads via MiXCR and lists one record per CDR3 protein. The data hold around 400,000 distinct CDR3 sequences, with roughly an eighth observed a single time. V was pared by 1 base and J by 2 bases, with 11 bases between. The CDR3 contains 16 residues. The germline CDR1 and CDR2 sequences are SGHVS and FQNEAQ. The TCR was taken from a woman under 30 with Graves' hyperthyroidism. Material: blood. The V and J genes are TRBV7-8 and TRBJ2-2; D uncertain. CDR3 sequence: CASSLVGGSNTGELFF. The CDR3 DNA reads as TGTGCCAGCAGCTTAGTGGGCGGATCAAACACCGGGGAGCTGTTTTTT.